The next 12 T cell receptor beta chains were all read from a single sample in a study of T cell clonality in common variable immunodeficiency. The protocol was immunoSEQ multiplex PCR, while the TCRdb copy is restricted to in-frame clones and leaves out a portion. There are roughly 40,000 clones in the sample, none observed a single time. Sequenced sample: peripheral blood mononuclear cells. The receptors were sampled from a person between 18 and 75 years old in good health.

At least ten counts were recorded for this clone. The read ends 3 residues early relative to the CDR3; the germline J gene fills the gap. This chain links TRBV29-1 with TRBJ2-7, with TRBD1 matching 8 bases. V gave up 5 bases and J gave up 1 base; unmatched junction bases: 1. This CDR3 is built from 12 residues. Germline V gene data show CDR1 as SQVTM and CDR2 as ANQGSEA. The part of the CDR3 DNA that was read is TGCAGCGTTCGGACAGGGTCCTACGAG. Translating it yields CSVRTGSYE. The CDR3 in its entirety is CSVRTGSYEQYF.

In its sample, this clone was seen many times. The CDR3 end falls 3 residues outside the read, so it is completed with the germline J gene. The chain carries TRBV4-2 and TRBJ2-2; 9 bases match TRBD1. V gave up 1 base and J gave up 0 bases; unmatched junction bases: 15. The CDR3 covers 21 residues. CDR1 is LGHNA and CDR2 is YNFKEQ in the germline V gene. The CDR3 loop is CASSQAPGQGSSGTNTGELFF. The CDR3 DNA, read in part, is TGTGCCAGCAGCCAAGCCCCCGGACAGGGGAGTAGCGGAACGAACACCGGGGAG.

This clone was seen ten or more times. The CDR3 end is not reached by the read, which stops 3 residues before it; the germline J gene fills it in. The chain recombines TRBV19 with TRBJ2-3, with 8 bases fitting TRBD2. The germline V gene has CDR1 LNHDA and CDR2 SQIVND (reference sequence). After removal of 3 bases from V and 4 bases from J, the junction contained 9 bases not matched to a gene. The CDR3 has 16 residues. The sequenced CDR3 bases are TGTGCCAGTAGTATGTCTAGCGGGCATACCCCAGATACG. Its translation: CASSMSSGHTPDT. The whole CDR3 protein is CASSMSSGHTPDTQYF. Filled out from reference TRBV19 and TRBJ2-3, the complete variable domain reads DGGITQSPKYLFRKEGQNVTLSCEQNLNHDAMYWYRQDPGQGLRLIYYSQIVNDFQKGDIAEGYSVSREKKESFPLTVTSAQKNPTAFYLCASSMSSGHTPDTQYFGPGTRLTVL.

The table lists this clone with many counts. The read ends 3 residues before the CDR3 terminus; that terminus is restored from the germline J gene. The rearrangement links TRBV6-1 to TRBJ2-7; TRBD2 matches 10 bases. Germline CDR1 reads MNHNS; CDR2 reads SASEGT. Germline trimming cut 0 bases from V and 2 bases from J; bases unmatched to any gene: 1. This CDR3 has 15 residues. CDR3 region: CASSEALAGAYEQYF. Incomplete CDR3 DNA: TGTGCCAGCAGTGAAGCGCTAGCGGGAGCCTACGAG.

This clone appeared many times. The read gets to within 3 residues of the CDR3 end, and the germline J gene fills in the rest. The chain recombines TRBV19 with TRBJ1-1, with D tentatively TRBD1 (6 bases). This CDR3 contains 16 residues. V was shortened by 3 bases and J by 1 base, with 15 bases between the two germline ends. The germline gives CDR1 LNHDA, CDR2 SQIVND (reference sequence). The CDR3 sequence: CASSMDSRSRNTEAFF. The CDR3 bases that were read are TGTGCCAGTAGTATGGACAGCCGGTCGAGGAACACTGAA.

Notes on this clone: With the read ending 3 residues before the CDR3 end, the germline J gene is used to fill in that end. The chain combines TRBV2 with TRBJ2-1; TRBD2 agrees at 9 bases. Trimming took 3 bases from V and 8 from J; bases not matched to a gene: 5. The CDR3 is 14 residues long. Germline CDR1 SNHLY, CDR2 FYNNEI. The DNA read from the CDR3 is TGTGCCAGCAGTGATGGCGGGGGGGCCGATGAG. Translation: CASSDGGGADE. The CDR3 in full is CASSDGGGADEQFF.

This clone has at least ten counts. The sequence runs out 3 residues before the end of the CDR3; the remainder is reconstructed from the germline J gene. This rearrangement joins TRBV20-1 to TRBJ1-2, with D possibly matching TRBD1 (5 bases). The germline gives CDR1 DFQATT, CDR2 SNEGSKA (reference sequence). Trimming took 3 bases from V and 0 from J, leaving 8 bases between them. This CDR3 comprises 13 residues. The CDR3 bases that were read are TGCAGTGCTAGCCAGGGAACTAACTATGGC. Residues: CSASQGTNYG. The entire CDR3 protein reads CSASQGTNYGYTF.

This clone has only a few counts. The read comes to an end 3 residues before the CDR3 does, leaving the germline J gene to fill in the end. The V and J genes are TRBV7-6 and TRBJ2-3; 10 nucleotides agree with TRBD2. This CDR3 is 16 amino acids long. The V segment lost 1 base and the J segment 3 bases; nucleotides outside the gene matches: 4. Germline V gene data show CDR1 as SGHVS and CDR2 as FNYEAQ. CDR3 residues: CASSLVLAGGTDTQYF. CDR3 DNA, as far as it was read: TGTGCCAGCAGCTTAGTTTTAGCGGGGGGTACAGATACG.

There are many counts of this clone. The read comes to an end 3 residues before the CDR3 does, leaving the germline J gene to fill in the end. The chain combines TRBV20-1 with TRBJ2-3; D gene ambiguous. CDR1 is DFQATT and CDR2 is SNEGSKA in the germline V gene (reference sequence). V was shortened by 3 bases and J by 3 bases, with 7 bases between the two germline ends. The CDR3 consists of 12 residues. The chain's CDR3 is CSARRLTDTQYF. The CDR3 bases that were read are TGCAGTGCTAGGAGACTGACAGATACG.

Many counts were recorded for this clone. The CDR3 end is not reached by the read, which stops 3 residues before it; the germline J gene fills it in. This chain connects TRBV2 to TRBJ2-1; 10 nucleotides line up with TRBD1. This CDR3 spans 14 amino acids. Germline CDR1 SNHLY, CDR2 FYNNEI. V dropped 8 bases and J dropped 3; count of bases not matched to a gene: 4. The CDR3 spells CASLRDRGYNEQFF. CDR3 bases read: TGTGCCAGCCTCCGGGACAGGGGCTACAATGAG.

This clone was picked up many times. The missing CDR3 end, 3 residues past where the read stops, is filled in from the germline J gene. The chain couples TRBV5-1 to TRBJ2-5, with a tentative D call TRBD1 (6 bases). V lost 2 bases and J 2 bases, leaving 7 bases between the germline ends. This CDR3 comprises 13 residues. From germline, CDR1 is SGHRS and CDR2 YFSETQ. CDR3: CASSFGQQETQYF. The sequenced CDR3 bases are TGCGCCAGCAGCTTTGGACAGCAAGAGACC. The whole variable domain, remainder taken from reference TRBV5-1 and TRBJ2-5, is KAGVTQTPRYLIKTRGQQVTLSCSPISGHRSVSWYQQTPGQGLQFLFEYFSETQRNKGNFPGRFSGRQFSNSRSEMNVSTLELGDSALYLCASSFGQQETQYFGPGTRLLVL.

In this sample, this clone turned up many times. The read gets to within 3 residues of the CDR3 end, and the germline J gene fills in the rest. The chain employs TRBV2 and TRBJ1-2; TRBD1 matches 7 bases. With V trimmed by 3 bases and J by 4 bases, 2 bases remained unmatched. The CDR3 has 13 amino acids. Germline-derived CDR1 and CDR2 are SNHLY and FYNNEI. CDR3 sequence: CASSDGTVYGYTF. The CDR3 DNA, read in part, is TGTGCCAGCAGTGATGGGACAGTCTATGGC.